A single sample is the source of the 32 T cell receptor beta chains below, sequenced in a study of T-cell reconstitution after alpha-beta-depleted transplantation in children. The study's findings and limits: T cells produced anew were the main source of T-cell counts and diversity one year after transplant.

Unique molecular identifiers tagged the TCRbeta library. TCRdb re-called the PCR reads with MiXCR, one entry per CDR3 protein. The table has 330,000 or so distinct CDR3 sequences, just over 7.5% seen once; the top ten hold approximately 9.6%. Their antigens remain unidentified. The specimen comprised peripheral blood, sampled 360 days after TCRalphabeta/CD19-depleted stem cell transplant. These receptors all stem from a female patient aged 2-10 years who had a stem cell transplant for Fanconi anemia, so the T cells may come from the graft donor.

This clonotype was detected ten times or more. J is TRBJ2-3 and V is TRBV7-9; D is ambiguous. The germline V and J ends were trimmed by 3 bases and 0 bases, with 7 bases remaining between them. The germline V gene has CDR1 SEHNR and CDR2 FQNEAQ (reference sequence). CDR3 length: 14 amino acids. The CDR3, as DNA: TGTGCCAGCAGCTTGCCGGACAGCACAGATACGCAGTATTTT. Its translation is CASSLPDSTDTQYF.

The V call is TRBV11-2, the J call TRBJ1-4; the D is unclear. V lost 5 bases and J lost 8, with 24 bases in between. Germline CDR1 is SGHAT and CDR2 is FQNNGV. The CDR3 covers 17 residues. CDR3 in DNA: TGTGCCAGCAGCGCAAACCCTTCCGTCGACTTAGCCGAAAAACTGTTTTTT. Its protein is CASSANPSVDLAEKLFF.

This clonotype has ten or more counts. This CDR3 reads CASSRVPGLAGVGYNEQFF. The CDR3 region has the DNA TGTGCCAGCAGCCGAGTCCCGGGACTAGCGGGAGTAGGATACAATGAGCAGTTCTTC. This chain links TRBV4-2 with TRBJ2-1; 14 bases fit TRBD2. CDR3 length equals 19 residues. The germline V gene encodes CDR1 LGHNA and CDR2 YNFKEQ. J gave up 4 bases and V 4 bases, and 12 bases lay outside the gene matches.

This clonotype was seen only a few times. In DNA form, the CDR3 reads TGTGCCAGCAGCTTAGTAGGGTCTAGCTCTGGGGCCAACGTCCTGACTTTC. Translating gives CASSLVGSSSGANVLTF. The V gene is TRBV7-9, the J gene TRBJ2-6; no definite D call. The germline CDR1 and CDR2 sequences are SEHNR and FQNEAQ (reference sequence). Trimming left V 1 base short and J 0 bases short, with 10 bases between. This CDR3 spans 17 amino acids.

This clonotype has ten or more counts. The V call is TRBV20-1, the J call TRBJ2-7, with D tentatively TRBD1 (5 bases). The ends were cut back, 6 bases at V and 3 bases at J, with 15 bases in the middle. The length of the CDR3 is 13 residues. Germline loops: CDR1 DFQATT, CDR2 SNEGSKA (reference sequence). In nucleotides, the CDR3 is TGCAGTGCCTCAGGGCGCACAAGCTACGAGCAGTACTTC. Residues: CSASGRTSYEQYF.

This clonotype has a count of ten or more. V gene TRBV15 combines with J gene TRBJ2-4; D is unresolved. Germline V gene lookup returns CDR1 LNHNV and CDR2 YYDKDF (reference sequence). Trimming pared 0 bases from V and 2 bases from J, leaving 5 bases between. This CDR3 spans 14 amino acids. The CDR3 sequence: CATSRDFPKNIQYF. The CDR3 DNA is TGTGCCACCAGCAGAGATTTCCCCAAAAACATTCAGTACTTC.

The V and J genes are TRBV3-1 and TRBJ2-1, with TRBD1 matching over 11 bases. This CDR3 is 16 amino acids long. Germline CDR1 LGHDT, CDR2 YNNKEL (reference sequence). V shed 3 bases, J shed 8 bases, and the junction held 9 bases outside the gene matches. As DNA, the CDR3 is TGTGCCAGCAGCCACACCGGACAGGGGGCGCAGGATGAGCAGTTCTTC. This translates into CASSHTGQGAQDEQFF.

Ten or more counts support this clonotype. This sequence joins TRBV10-3 and TRBJ1-5; 8 positions match TRBD1. J gave up 7 bases and V 6 bases, and 8 bases lay outside the gene matches. The V gene's germline CDR1 is ENHRY and CDR2 SYGVKD. The CDR3 extends over 14 amino acids. The CDR3 reads CAIRPTGEGQPQHF. In nucleotides, the CDR3 is TGTGCCATCAGGCCGACAGGGGAGGGACAGCCCCAGCATTTT.

At least ten counts were recorded for this clonotype. CDR3: CASSLLQGSEAFF. CDR3 nucleotides: TGTGCCAGCAGTTTGTTACAGGGATCTGAAGCTTTCTTT. This rearrangement joins TRBV12-3 or TRBV12-4 to TRBJ1-1; D might be TRBD1 (6 bases). The V end lost 3 bases, the J end lost 6 bases, and 11 bases lay between the germline ends. The CDR3 length is 13 residues.

The chain carries TRBV20-1 and TRBJ2-3; weak D call: TRBD1 (6 bases). Per germline, CDR1 DFQATT and CDR2 SNEGSKA (reference sequence). The CDR3 loop spans 14 amino acids. The germline V and J ends were trimmed by 5 bases and 2 bases, with 14 bases remaining between them. The CDR3 nucleotides read TGCAGTGCTGGGCATGGGACACTCACAGATACGCAGTATTTT. Translation: CSAGHGTLTDTQYF.

This clonotype has only a few counts. The CDR3 sequence: CASSWRQGTEAFF. The CDR3, as DNA: TGTGCCAGCAGCTGGAGACAGGGCACTGAAGCTTTCTTT. The gene calls are TRBV7-2 and TRBJ1-1, with TRBD1 identical over 7 bases. The CDR3 length is 13 residues. Germline V gene sequence: CDR1 SGHTA, CDR2 FQGNSA. V was clipped by 4 bases and J by 4 bases; unmatched bases: 3.

This clonotype occurred a few times. The chain carries TRBV9 and TRBJ2-4; D call uncertain. Germline V lookup: CDR1 SGDLS, CDR2 YYNGEE. The CDR3 has 14 residues. Trimming shortened V by 1 base and J by 3 bases, and 8 bases separated the two germline ends. CDR3 coding DNA: TGTGCCAGCAGCGTAACGTCCGACAAAAACATTCAGTACTTC. Translating gives CASSVTSDKNIQYF.

This rearrangement joins TRBV12-5 to TRBJ1-3; D is unclear. The CDR3 totals 15 residues. V lost 0 bases and J lost 1, with 7 bases in between. Germline assignment: CDR1 LGHNT and CDR2 FRNRAP. CDR3 residues: CASGLVGQSGNTIYF. CDR3 bases: TGTGCTAGTGGTTTGGTTGGCCAATCTGGAAACACCATATATTTT.

This clonotype was seen only a few times. V gene TRBV6-5 combines with J gene TRBJ1-1; TRBD1 matches at 10 bases. The CDR3 is 16 residues long. Per the germline V gene, CDR1 is MNHEY and CDR2 is SVGAGI. V shed 2 bases, J shed 0 bases, and the junction held 3 bases outside the gene matches. The CDR3 DNA reads TGTGCCAGCAGTTACATGGGACAGGGGATGAACACTGAAGCTTTCTTT. It is translated as CASSYMGQGMNTEAFF.

The sample holds many counts of this clonotype. This chain connects TRBV7-9 to TRBJ1-1; 7 positions match TRBD1. Germline V gene lookup returns CDR1 SEHNR and CDR2 FQNEAQ (reference sequence). The length of the CDR3 is 15 residues. V shed 1 base and J 6 bases; nucleotides not matched to a gene: 8. DNA for the CDR3: TGTGCCAGCAGCTTAGGGGACAGTCGTTCAGCTGAAGCTTTCTTT. Translation gives CASSLGDSRSAEAFF.

This clonotype was found many times. The chain employs TRBV6-1 and TRBJ2-7; TRBD2 is a possible D gene (6 bases). There are 13 residues in the CDR3. V dropped 6 bases and J dropped 5 bases, with 14 bases sitting between them. CDR1 is MNHNS, CDR2 SASEGT, per germline. CDR3 sequence: CASRPGTFHEQYF. CDR3 bases: TGTGCCAGCAGGCCCGGGACTTTCCACGAGCAGTACTTC.

This clonotype was counted a few times. The rearrangement joins TRBV9 to TRBJ2-1, with D perhaps matching TRBD2 (7 bases). Germline CDR1 reads SGDLS; CDR2 reads YYNGEE. Trimming took 4 bases from V and 6 from J, leaving 23 bases between them. This CDR3 comprises 17 residues. The CDR3, as DNA: TGTGCCAGCAGCTCCCGGGCGAAAGGGGGGGCCTTCAATGAGCAGTTCTTC. It is translated as CASSSRAKGGAFNEQFF.

This clonotype was counted between two and nine times. This sequence joins TRBV7-3 and TRBJ2-3; 7 bases map to TRBD2. Germline assignment: CDR1 SGHTA and CDR2 FQGTGA. J gave up 5 bases and V 2 bases, and 4 bases lay outside the gene matches. This CDR3 is built from 14 residues. CDR3 loop: CASSLGEGIDTQYF. The CDR3 coding sequence is TGTGCCAGCAGCTTAGGGGAGGGTATAGATACGCAGTATTTT.

A few counts support this clonotype. The chain combines TRBV11-1 with TRBJ1-1; weak D call: TRBD1 (5 bases). Per the germline V gene, CDR1 is SGHAT and CDR2 is FQDESV (reference sequence). V lost 2 bases to trimming and J lost 1 base, with 8 bases between them. CDR3 length: 14 residues. The CDR3 loop reads CASSLFTGNTEAFF. The DNA for the CDR3 is TGTGCCAGCAGCTTATTCACAGGGAACACTGAAGCTTTCTTT.

This clonotype showed up many times. The CDR3 loop is CASSDWTSGRVEQFF. In DNA, the CDR3 is TGTGCCAGCAGTGACTGGACTAGCGGGAGGGTTGAGCAGTTCTTC. This chain joins TRBV2 and TRBJ2-1; 15 bases line up with TRBD2. CDR1 is SNHLY and CDR2 is FYNNEI in the germline V gene. The CDR3 is 15 amino acids. J gave up 9 bases and V 3 bases, and 3 bases lay outside the gene matches.

This clonotype was seen at least ten times. The chain carries TRBV20-1 and TRBJ2-3, with 10 bases lining up with TRBD2. CDR1 is DFQATT and CDR2 is SNEGSKA in the germline V gene (reference sequence). V shed 5 bases and J 4 bases; nucleotides not matched to a gene: 9. CDR3 length: 15 residues. The CDR3 is CSAAVGLAASDTQYF. The CDR3 DNA follows: TGCAGTGCTGCGGTCGGACTAGCGGCATCAGATACGCAGTATTTT.

The chain combines TRBV19 with TRBJ2-7, with D unresolved. Trimming pared 6 bases from V and 4 bases from J, leaving 19 bases between. Looked up from germline, CDR1 is LNHDA and CDR2 is SQIVND (reference sequence). The CDR3 sequence is 15 residues long. This chain's CDR3 is CASRSRGNRHYEQYF. As DNA, the CDR3 is TGTGCCAGTAGATCCCGTGGAAACAGACATTACGAGCAGTACTTC.

The chain links TRBV27 to TRBJ2-2; possibly TRBD2 for D (6 bases). Germline V gene lookup returns CDR1 MNHEY and CDR2 SMNVEV (reference sequence). The CDR3 covers 15 residues. Trimming cost V 1 base and J 3 bases, with 9 bases left between them. This chain's CDR3 is CASSLWAGHTGELFF. As DNA, the CDR3 is TGTGCCAGCAGTTTATGGGCGGGGCACACCGGGGAGCTGTTTTTT.

This clonotype was seen at least ten times. The chain has TRBV4-2 and TRBJ2-1; 9 bases fit TRBD2. V lost 1 base to trimming and J lost 8 bases; unmatched junction nucleotides: 6. The CDR3 spans 15 residues. Germline loops: CDR1 LGHNA, CDR2 YNFKEQ. Here the CDR3 DNA reads TGTGCCAGCAGCCAAGGGGTTAGCGGGGGTGATGAGCAGTTCTTC. Encoded protein: CASSQGVSGGDEQFF.

V is TRBV3-1 and J is TRBJ2-1; 8 bases are shared with TRBD2. The CDR3 covers 16 residues. Germline CDR1 reads LGHDT; CDR2 reads YNNKEL (reference sequence). V lost 0 bases and J lost 7; bases outside the gene matches: 8. CDR3 sequence reads: CASSQDERGTLNEQFF. In nucleotides, the CDR3 is TGTGCCAGCAGCCAAGATGAGCGGGGGACCCTAAATGAGCAGTTCTTC.

The V call is TRBV7-2, the J call TRBJ2-3; possible D gene TRBD2, 6 bases. The CDR3 loop spans 16 amino acids. Trimming removed 4 bases at V and 2 bases at J, with 16 bases between. Germline CDR1 is SGHTA and CDR2 is FQGNSA. CDR3 sequence: CASSSQTRAYTDTQYF. CDR3 bases: TGTGCCAGCAGCTCTCAGACTAGGGCGTACACAGATACGCAGTATTTT.

This clonotype showed up just a few times. The chain carries TRBV29-1 and TRBJ1-3, with D perhaps TRBD1 (6 bases). Trimming left V 4 bases short and J 0 bases short, with 13 bases between. Germline V gene lookup returns CDR1 SQVTM and CDR2 ANQGSEA. This CDR3 spans 15 amino acids. CDR3 coding DNA: TGCAGCGTTGGAGAGACAGGCCCCTCTGGAAACACCATATATTTT. This translates into CSVGETGPSGNTIYF.

This clonotype was observed many times. The chain uses TRBV12-3 or TRBV12-4 and TRBJ2-7, with D unresolved. The V end lost 6 bases, the J end lost 0 bases, and 12 bases lay between the germline ends. CDR3 length: 14 residues. This chain's CDR3 is CASRPSAVSYEQYF. The CDR3 DNA reads TGTGCCAGCAGGCCCTCGGCTGTCTCCTACGAGCAGTACTTC.

Concerning this clonotype: The CDR3 does not end in the conserved phenylalanine or tryptophan, so this is likely a read error. This CDR3 reads CASSYPTGAAQFV. The CDR3 DNA is TGTGCCAGCAGTTACCCGACCGGGGCTGCGCAGTTCGTC. The gene calls are TRBV6-2 or TRBV6-3 and TRBJ2-1, with D possibly called TRBD1 or TRBD2 (5 bases each). V dropped 2 bases and J dropped 12 bases, with 14 bases sitting between them. Germline values: CDR1 MNHEY, CDR2 SVGEGT. The CDR3 runs 13 residues.

This clonotype was counted ten times or more. This chain connects TRBV24-1 to TRBJ2-3; 7 nucleotides align to TRBD1. The CDR3 length is 17 residues. CDR1 KGHDR and CDR2 SFDVKD come from the germline V gene. Trimming removed 4 bases from V and 3 bases from J; junction bases left unmatched: 12. The CDR3 sequence is CATSDSGTDAWTDTQYF. CDR3 sequence (DNA): TGTGCCACCAGTGACTCCGGGACAGACGCTTGGACAGATACGCAGTATTTT.

This clonotype was recorded a few times. The chain carries TRBV12-3 or TRBV12-4 and TRBJ2-7; 7 bases fit TRBD1. The trim removed 6 bases at V and 3 bases at J, leaving 14 bases unmatched. The CDR3 covers 16 residues. CDR3 DNA: TGTGCCAGCAGCCTCACGGACAGGACCCGACTCTACGAGCAGTACTTC. Translating gives CASSLTDRTRLYEQYF.

The chain links TRBV29-1 to TRBJ1-2; 10 bases map to TRBD1. The CDR3 is made up of 13 amino acids. Germline CDR1 SQVTM, CDR2 ANQGSEA. Unmatched junction bases numbered 6, after V lost 6 bases and J lost 5 bases. The chain's CDR3 is CSVRDRGIYGYTF. In DNA form, the CDR3 reads TGCAGCGTAAGGGACAGGGGAATTTATGGCTACACCTTC.